This T cell receptor beta chain was recorded in a study of cytomegalovirus exposure and HLA in healthy donors. This clone was observed a few times. The CDR3 consists of 15 residues. The V gene end was trimmed by 5 bases and the J gene end by 4 bases; junction bases not matched to a gene: 7. From germline, CDR1 is MNHEY and CDR2 SVGAGI. The PCR used 60 Vbeta and 13 Jbeta primers. Some clones are missing from TCRdb's copy, which holds only in-frame ones; the method was immunoSEQ multiplex PCR. This sample has about 67,000 clones; 85% to 90% occur once, and the top ten carry 9% to 13%. The V and J genes are TRBV6-5 and TRBJ2-7; 11 nucleotides align to TRBD2. Sequencing was performed on PBMCs. This TCR derives from a woman aged 25-40 years in good health and CMV-seropositive. CDR3 nucleotide sequence: TGTGCCAGCAGTGCCTCGGGACTAGCGGATTACGAGCAGTACTTC. Its translation: CASSASGLADYEQYF.